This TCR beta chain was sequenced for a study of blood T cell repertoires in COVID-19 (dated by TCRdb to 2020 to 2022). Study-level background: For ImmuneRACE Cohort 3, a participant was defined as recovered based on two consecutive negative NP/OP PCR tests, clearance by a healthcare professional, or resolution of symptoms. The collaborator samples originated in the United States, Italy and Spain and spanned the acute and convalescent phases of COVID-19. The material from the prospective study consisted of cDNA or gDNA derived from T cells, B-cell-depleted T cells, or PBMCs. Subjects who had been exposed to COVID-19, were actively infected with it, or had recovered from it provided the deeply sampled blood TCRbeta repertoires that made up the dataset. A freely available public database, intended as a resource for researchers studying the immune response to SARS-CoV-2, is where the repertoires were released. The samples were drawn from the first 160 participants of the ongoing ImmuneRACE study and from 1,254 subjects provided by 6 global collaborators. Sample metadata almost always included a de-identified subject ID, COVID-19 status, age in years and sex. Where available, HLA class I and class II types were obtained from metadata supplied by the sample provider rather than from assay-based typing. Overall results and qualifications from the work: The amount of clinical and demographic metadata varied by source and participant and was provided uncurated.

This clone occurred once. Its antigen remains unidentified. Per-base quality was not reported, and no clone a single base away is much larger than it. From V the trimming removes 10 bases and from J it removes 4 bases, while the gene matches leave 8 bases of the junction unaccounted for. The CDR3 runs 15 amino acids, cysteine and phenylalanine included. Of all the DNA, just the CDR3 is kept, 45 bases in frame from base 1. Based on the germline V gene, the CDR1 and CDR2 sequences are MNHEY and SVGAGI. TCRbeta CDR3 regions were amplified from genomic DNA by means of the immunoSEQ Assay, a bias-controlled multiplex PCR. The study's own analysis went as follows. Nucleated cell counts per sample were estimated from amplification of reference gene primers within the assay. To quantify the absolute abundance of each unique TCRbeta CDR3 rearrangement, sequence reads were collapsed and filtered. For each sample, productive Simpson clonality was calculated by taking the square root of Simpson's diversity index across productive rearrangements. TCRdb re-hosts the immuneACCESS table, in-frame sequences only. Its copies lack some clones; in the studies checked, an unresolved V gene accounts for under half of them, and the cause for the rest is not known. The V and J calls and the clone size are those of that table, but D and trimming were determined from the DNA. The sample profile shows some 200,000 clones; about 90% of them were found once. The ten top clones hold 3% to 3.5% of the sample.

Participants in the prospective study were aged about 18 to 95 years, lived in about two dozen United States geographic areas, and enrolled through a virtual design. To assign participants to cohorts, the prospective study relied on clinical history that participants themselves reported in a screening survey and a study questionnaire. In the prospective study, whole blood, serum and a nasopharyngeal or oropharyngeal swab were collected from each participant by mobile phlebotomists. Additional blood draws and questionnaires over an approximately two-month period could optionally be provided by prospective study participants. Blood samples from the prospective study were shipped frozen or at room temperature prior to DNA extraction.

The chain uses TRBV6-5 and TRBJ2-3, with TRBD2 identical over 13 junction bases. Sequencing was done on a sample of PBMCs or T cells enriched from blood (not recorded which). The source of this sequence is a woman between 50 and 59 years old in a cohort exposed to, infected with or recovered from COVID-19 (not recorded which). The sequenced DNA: TGTGCCACCGCGCGCACTAGCGGGGGGGCAGATACGCAGTATTTT. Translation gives CATARTSGGADTQYF.